One sample yielded the 31 T cell receptor beta chains listed below, sequenced in a study of shared clonotypes between healthy human individuals. Using immunoSEQ multiplex PCR, the repertoire was profiled, and TCRdb retains in-frame clones only, with some absent. The profile shows approximately 1,500,000 clones, over 95% of them singletons. The sample was naive CD4+ T cells sorted from blood. The subset here: CD45RA+ positively selected. Every receptor here comes from a man aged 25 to 40 in good health.

This chain links TRBV11-3 with TRBJ2-2; D unclear. Germline V gives CDR1 SGHNT, CDR2 YENEEA. V was clipped by 5 bases and J by 4 bases, with 17 bases between them. The CDR3 runs to 16 residues. The chain's CDR3 is CASSDSLSAFTGELFF. The CDR3 bases are TGTGCCAGCAGCGACTCGTTAAGCGCCTTCACCGGGGAGCTGTTTTTT.

On this clone itself: A much larger clone differs from this one at a single base, so this may be a read error. The sample has other DNA sequences that encode this CDR3 too. The rearrangement joins TRBV18 to TRBJ2-3; D gene uncertain. Between the trimmed V and J ends, which lost 2 bases and 2 bases, there was a span of 2 bases. The CDR3 has 12 residues. CDR1 is KGHSH, CDR2 LQKENI, per germline. CDR3 DNA sequence: TGTGCCAGCTCACCAACCACAGATACGCAGTATTTT. It is translated as CASSPTTDTQYF. Drawing the rest from reference TRBV18 and TRBJ2-3, the complete variable domain is NAGVMQNPRHLVRRRGQEARLRCSPMKGHSHVYWYRQLPEEGLKFMVYLQKENIIDESGMPKERFSAEFPKEGPSILRIQQVVRGDSAAYFCASSPTTDTQYFGPGTRLTVL.

This rearrangement joins TRBV6-5 to TRBJ2-7, with 13 bases aligning to TRBD2. The CDR3 consists of 15 residues. V was clipped by 6 bases and J by 2 bases; unmatched bases: 4. Per the germline V gene, CDR1 is MNHEY and CDR2 is SVGAGI. In nucleotides, the CDR3 is TGTGCCAGCAGCCCGGGACTAGCGGGAACCTACGAGCAGTACTTC. Encoded protein: CASSPGLAGTYEQYF.

The gene calls are TRBV10-3 and TRBJ2-2; D is uncertain. V lost 5 bases, J lost 6 bases, and 7 bases lay in between. The CDR3 loop spans 12 amino acids. Germline V lookup: CDR1 ENHRY, CDR2 SYGVKD. This CDR3 is CAISFPAGELFF. The DNA for the CDR3 is TGTGCCATCAGTTTCCCAGCCGGGGAGCTGTTTTTT.

This rearrangement joins TRBV7-2 to TRBJ2-3; TRBD2 agrees at 12 bases. Germline assignment: CDR1 SGHTA and CDR2 FQGNSA. J lost 11 bases, V lost 4 bases, and 4 bases had no gene match. The length of the CDR3 is 13 residues. CDR3 protein: CASSSVTSGGQYF. The CDR3 nucleotides are TGTGCCAGCAGCTCCGTGACTAGCGGGGGGCAGTATTTT.

As to this clone: Distinct nucleotide sequences in the sample also encode this CDR3. V and J are TRBV28 and TRBJ2-7; D is unclear. Trimming shortened V by 2 bases and J by 4 bases, and 6 bases separated the two germline ends. Germline V gene data show CDR1 as MDHEN and CDR2 as SYDVKM. This CDR3 spans 12 amino acids. CDR3 sequence reads: CASSLPGYEQYF. CDR3 coding DNA: TGTGCCAGCAGTTTACCCGGATACGAGCAGTACTTC. Together with reference TRBV28 and TRBJ2-7, the CDR3 gives the full variable domain: DVKVTQSSRYLVKRTGEKVFLECVQDMDHENMFWYRQDPGLGLRLIYFSYDVKMKEKGDIPEGYSVSREKKERFSLILESASTNQTSMYLCASSLPGYEQYFGPGTRLTVT.

This chain connects TRBV12-5 to TRBJ2-1, with unresolved D. The germline V gene encodes CDR1 LGHNT and CDR2 FRNRAP. The V gene lost 0 bases and the J gene lost 7 bases, with 4 bases spanning the gap. This CDR3 is built from 12 residues. In DNA form, the CDR3 reads TGTGCTAGTGGTTTGGTGTGGAATGAGCAGTTCTTC. It specifies CASGLVWNEQFF.

The J gene is TRBJ2-5, the V gene TRBV15; D uncertain. Germline V lookup: CDR1 LNHNV, CDR2 YYDKDF (reference sequence). Trimming shortened V by 1 base and J by 7 bases, and 4 bases separated the two germline ends. This CDR3 contains 11 residues. CDR3 protein: CATSRGTTQYF. CDR3 nucleotide sequence: TGTGCCACCAGCAGAGGGACGACCCAGTACTTC.

The chain is built from TRBV9 and TRBJ2-7; 7 nucleotides match TRBD2. V was clipped by 1 base and J by 7 bases; unmatched bases: 14. The CDR3 contains 16 residues. Germline CDR1 SGDLS, CDR2 YYNGEE. DNA for the CDR3: TGTGCCAGCAGCGTAAGCCCCGGGAGGCCCCAGGGTGAGCAGTACTTC. It codes for CASSVSPGRPQGEQYF.

The V and J genes are TRBV4-1 and TRBJ1-1; D call uncertain. In germline, CDR1 is MGHRA, CDR2 YSYEKL. CDR3 length: 17 residues. Trimming took 5 bases from V and 1 from J, leaving 20 bases between them. The DNA for the CDR3 is TGCGCCAGCAGCTCCAGACGGGGAGGCGCTGGGAACACTGAAGCTTTCTTT. Translating it yields CASSSRRGGAGNTEAFF.

A remark on this clone: An end of the junction does not agree with germline; a read error may underlie this. The chain couples TRBV28 to TRBJ1-2; a weak D match, TRBD1 (6 bases). Germline V gene sequence: CDR1 MDHEN, CDR2 SYDVKM. CDR3 size: 12 residues. DNA of the CDR3: TGTGCCAGCAGTTCCGTCGACAGGAAAATAGACTTC. Translation: CASSSVDRKIDF.

The rearrangement uses TRBV15 and TRBJ2-2; no definite D call. Germline V gene sequence: CDR1 LNHNV, CDR2 YYDKDF (reference sequence). The CDR3 consists of 15 residues. V lost 8 bases, J lost 1 base, and 14 bases lay in between. The CDR3 coding sequence is TGTGCCACCGCAGCGTTTTCGGAGAACACCGGGGAGCTGTTTTTT. The encoded protein is CATAAFSENTGELFF.

V gene TRBV5-4 combines with J gene TRBJ2-1; D unresolved. Germline V gene sequence: CDR1 SGHNT, CDR2 YYREEE (reference sequence). Between the trimmed V and J ends, which lost 0 bases and 2 bases, there was a span of 9 bases. CDR3 length: 15 amino acids. Here the CDR3 DNA reads TGTGCCAGCAGCTTGGGCTATTCGGCCTACAATGAGCAGTTCTTC. This translates into CASSLGYSAYNEQFF.

This clone was detected only once. This chain joins TRBV5-1 and TRBJ2-7; 8 bases line up with TRBD2. The V segment lost 4 bases and the J segment 0 bases; nucleotides outside the gene matches: 6. CDR1 is SGHRS and CDR2 is YFSETQ in the germline V gene. This CDR3 has 15 residues. The CDR3 is CASSPGGQLSYEQYF. CDR3 nucleotides: TGCGCCAGCAGCCCGGGGGGGCAGCTCTCCTACGAGCAGTACTTC.

V is TRBV10-2 and J is TRBJ2-3; tentatively, D is TRBD1 (5 bases). This CDR3 spans 14 amino acids. Germline V gene lookup returns CDR1 WSHSY and CDR2 SAAADI. Trimming stripped 8 bases from V and 4 bases from J, with 16 bases between. The DNA of the CDR3 is TGCGCCAGCGAGGACACGACGCGGCCAGATACGCAGTATTTT. Amino acid sequence: CASEDTTRPDTQYF.

V usage is TRBV28 and J usage is TRBJ2-2; D perhaps matches TRBD2 (7 bases). Trimming pared 8 bases from V and 1 base from J, leaving 17 bases between. CDR3 length: 16 residues. In germline, CDR1 is MDHEN, CDR2 SYDVKM. The CDR3 protein is CASYPAGEGNTGELFF. DNA for the CDR3: TGTGCCAGCTACCCCGCAGGGGAGGGGAACACCGGGGAGCTGTTTTTT. The variable domain in full, with the rest retrieved from reference TRBV28 and TRBJ2-2, is DVKVTQSSRYLVKRTGEKVFLECVQDMDHENMFWYRQDPGLGLRLIYFSYDVKMKEKGDIPEGYSVSREKKERFSLILESASTNQTSMYLCASYPAGEGNTGELFFGEGSRLTVL.

The V gene is TRBV19, the J gene TRBJ1-1, with TRBD1 as a possible D gene (6 bases). Germline V gives CDR1 LNHDA, CDR2 SQIVND (reference sequence). CDR3 size: 16 residues. Between the trimmed V and J ends, which lost 7 bases and 1 base, there was a span of 19 bases. The CDR3 DNA is TGTGCCAGTACCACGATGGGGGGGCTAGGGAACACTGAAGCTTTCTTT. Translation gives CASTTMGGLGNTEAFF.

The V gene is TRBV11-3, the J gene TRBJ2-2; 7 nucleotides align to TRBD2. Germline lookup yields CDR1 SGHNT and CDR2 YENEEA. The V segment lost 5 bases and the J segment 3 bases; nucleotides outside the gene matches: 15. CDR3 length: 18 residues. CDR3 protein: CASSPGYFGTTYTGELFF. CDR3 DNA: TGTGCCAGCAGCCCAGGGTACTTCGGGACTACTTACACCGGGGAGCTGTTTTTT.

The J gene is TRBJ2-4, the V gene TRBV5-1, with D perhaps TRBD1 or TRBD2 (7 bases each). V lost 5 bases and J lost 3, with 21 bases in between. The CDR3 has 17 residues. Germline CDR1 SGHRS, CDR2 YFSETQ. CDR3 sequence reads: CASRTVYRGGNKNIQYF. The CDR3 nucleotides read TGCGCCAGCAGAACCGTCTACAGGGGAGGGAACAAAAACATTCAGTACTTC.

As to this clone: The same CDR3 also results from other DNA sequences found in this sample. The V call is TRBV18, the J call TRBJ2-5; D gene uncertain. In germline, CDR1 is KGHSH, CDR2 LQKENI. This CDR3 has 12 amino acids. The V end was cut by 3 bases, the J end by 3 bases, with 5 bases between. The CDR3 spells CASSPTEETQYF. CDR3 coding DNA: TGTGCCAGCTCACCGACGGAAGAGACCCAGTACTTC.

The genes are TRBV18 and TRBJ2-6, with a possible D match to TRBD1 (6 bases). The CDR3 has 16 amino acids. V was pared by 3 bases and J by 2 bases, with 11 bases between. Germline CDR1 KGHSH, CDR2 LQKENI. CDR3 protein: CASSPQGPAGANVLTF. CDR3 nucleotide sequence: TGTGCCAGCTCACCTCAGGGGCCAGCTGGGGCCAACGTCCTGACTTTC.

This sequence joins TRBV5-1 and TRBJ2-3; 9 nucleotides agree with TRBD2. The germline V gene encodes CDR1 SGHRS and CDR2 YFSETQ. The CDR3 has 14 amino acids. Trimming at V came to 4 bases and at J to 1 base, leaving 1 base not matched to a gene. This CDR3 is CASSVAGGTDTQYF. In DNA form, the CDR3 reads TGCGCCAGCAGCGTAGCGGGAGGCACAGATACGCAGTATTTT.

V usage is TRBV11-2 and J usage is TRBJ2-1, with TRBD1 matching 9 bases. The germline V gene encodes CDR1 SGHAT and CDR2 FQNNGV. V lost 5 bases, J lost 11 bases, and 10 bases stayed unmatched. CDR3 length: 14 amino acids. CDR3: CASSRSPGQGKQFF. The CDR3 DNA follows: TGTGCCAGCAGCAGATCCCCCGGACAGGGGAAGCAGTTCTTC.

The chain is built from TRBV15 and TRBJ2-7, with a weak D call TRBD1 (5 bases). Trimming took off 0 bases at V and 3 bases at J, with 9 bases between the two ends. This CDR3 contains 14 residues. The germline V gene has CDR1 LNHNV and CDR2 YYDKDF (reference sequence). The CDR3 loop is CATSRDDRGYEQYF. As DNA, the CDR3 is TGTGCCACCAGCAGAGATGATAGGGGCTACGAGCAGTACTTC.

This clone was seen a single time. This chain joins TRBV4-3 and TRBJ2-2; D gene unclear. The CDR3 is 14 residues long. Germline values: CDR1 LGHNA, CDR2 YSLEER. V was pared by 1 base and J by 4 bases, with 7 bases between. The CDR3, as DNA: TGCGCCAGCAGCCAAGTTCGGTCCACCGGGGAGCTGTTTTTT. Its protein is CASSQVRSTGELFF.

The V gene is TRBV2, the J gene TRBJ2-3; D not resolved. The V gene's germline CDR1 is SNHLY and CDR2 FYNNEI. V was trimmed by 5 bases and J by 2 bases, leaving 11 bases between them. The CDR3 is made up of 14 amino acids. The CDR3 DNA is TGTGCCAGCAGTATTACAGATTTCACAGATACGCAGTATTTT. This gives the protein CASSITDFTDTQYF.

The chain uses TRBV19 and TRBJ1-1; weak D call: TRBD1 (5 bases). The length of the CDR3 is 14 residues. V lost 8 bases and J lost 8, with 21 bases in between. The germline V gene encodes CDR1 LNHDA and CDR2 SQIVND (reference sequence). In nucleotides, the CDR3 is TGTGCCAGTGATAGCGCTCGGGGACGGGGAGAAGCTTTCTTT. It translates to CASDSARGRGEAFF.

This clone has a handful of counts. The chain couples TRBV6-5 to TRBJ2-2; D is undetermined. The CDR3 contains 12 residues. V gave up 4 bases and J gave up 6 bases, with 6 bases separating them. Germline V gives CDR1 MNHEY, CDR2 SVGAGI. This chain's CDR3 is CASSLLAGELFF. CDR3 coding DNA: TGTGCCAGCAGTTTGTTGGCCGGGGAGCTGTTTTTT.

With respect to this clone: Other DNA sequences in this sample translate to the same CDR3. This chain connects TRBV10-1 to TRBJ2-2; tentative D call: TRBD1 (6 bases). V lost 3 bases, J lost 4 bases, and 6 bases lay in between. This CDR3 has 13 amino acids. Germline V gives CDR1 WNHNN, CDR2 SYGVQD (reference sequence). The CDR3 DNA is TGCGCCAGCAGTGAAGGGGGCACCGGGGAGCTGTTTTTT. It is translated as CASSEGGTGELFF.

The chain is built from TRBV9 and TRBJ2-1; 7 nucleotides match TRBD2. V shed 3 bases, J shed 8 bases, and the junction held 14 bases outside the gene matches. The CDR3 runs 16 residues. Germline loops: CDR1 SGDLS, CDR2 YYNGEE. The CDR3 loop reads CASSEGLLEMGDEQFF. The DNA for the CDR3 is TGTGCCAGCAGCGAGGGACTACTAGAGATGGGCGATGAGCAGTTCTTC.

The chain links TRBV5-1 to TRBJ2-5, with 10 bases matching TRBD1. The CDR3 loop spans 15 amino acids. The trim removed 4 bases at V and 5 bases at J, leaving 8 bases unmatched. Germline-derived CDR1 and CDR2 are SGHRS and YFSETQ. CDR3 amino acids: CASSARDRGRETQYF. For the CDR3, the DNA is TGCGCCAGCAGCGCCCGGGACAGGGGACGCGAGACCCAGTACTTC.